These 22 T cell receptor beta chains originate from one sample sequenced in a study of blood T cell repertoires in COVID-19. The method was immunoSEQ multiplex PCR; TCRdb's version includes in-frame clones alone and lacks a portion of them. The table includes a few hundred thousand clones, roughly 89% detected once. Sample: PBMCs or T cells enriched from blood (not recorded which). The source of these receptors is a woman between 45 and 60 years old who had been exposed to COVID-19.

This chain links TRBV5-6 with TRBJ1-1; D ambiguous. The CDR3 is 12 amino acids. CDR1 is SGHDT and CDR2 is YYEEEE in the germline V gene. Deletions cut 1 base from V and 7 bases from J, with 8 bases between. CDR3 DNA sequence: TGTGCCAGCAGCTTGAGTCGCGGTGAAGCTTTCTTT. The encoded protein is CASSLSRGEAFF.

This chain links TRBV5-1 with TRBJ2-5; the D gene is possibly TRBD2 (6 bases). Trimming took off 0 bases at V and 5 bases at J, with 11 bases between the two ends. Germline CDR1 SGHRS, CDR2 YFSETQ. The CDR3 extends over 14 amino acids. The CDR3 nucleotides are TGCGCCAGCAGCTTGGACGGGACTGGTGAGACCCAGTACTTC. Amino acids: CASSLDGTGETQYF.

The table lists this clone with many counts. The CDR3 sequence: CASSQGDSSVASEAFF. CDR3 sequence (DNA): TGTGCCAGCAGCCAAGGGGACAGCTCGGTCGCTTCTGAAGCTTTCTTT. V gene TRBV3-1 (or the pseudogene TRBV3-2) combines with J gene TRBJ1-1; 7 bases agree with TRBD1. Germline loops: CDR1 LGHDT, CDR2 YNNKEL (reference sequence). The CDR3 runs to 16 residues. V shed 1 base and J 6 bases; nucleotides not matched to a gene: 11.

The chain recombines TRBV9 with TRBJ2-3; unclear D gene. The CDR3 covers 14 residues. The V gene's germline CDR1 is SGDLS and CDR2 YYNGEE. Trimming took off 0 bases at V and 4 bases at J, with 9 bases between the two ends. CDR3 amino acids: CASSVALGPDTQYF. The CDR3 bases are TGTGCCAGCAGCGTAGCTCTGGGCCCAGATACGCAGTATTTT. Drawing the rest from reference TRBV9 and TRBJ2-3, the complete variable domain is DSGVTQTPKHLITATGQRVTLRCSPRSGDLSVYWYQQSLDQGLQFLIQYYNGEERAKGNILERFSAQQFPDLHSELNLSSLELGDSALYFCASSVALGPDTQYFGPGTRLTVL.

The chain couples TRBV7-8 to TRBJ1-2; 8 bases line up with TRBD1. With V trimmed by 1 base and J by 1 base, 2 bases remained unmatched. This CDR3 contains 15 residues. From germline, CDR1 is SGHVS and CDR2 FQNEAQ. CDR3 DNA: TGTGCCAGCAGCTTAGGACAGGGGAATAACTATGGCTACACCTTC. Residues: CASSLGQGNNYGYTF.

The V and J genes are TRBV5-1 and TRBJ2-7; D is unclear. The germline V gene encodes CDR1 SGHRS and CDR2 YFSETQ. The CDR3 totals 15 residues. The V end lost 0 bases, the J end lost 0 bases, and 10 bases lay between the germline ends. CDR3 nucleotides: TGCGCCAGCAGCTTGGAGGCAGGAAGCTCCTACGAGCAGTACTTC. This translates into CASSLEAGSSYEQYF.

The chain carries TRBV10-3 and TRBJ2-5; the D gene is possibly TRBD1 (5 bases). This CDR3 is 14 amino acids long. Germline V CDR1 and CDR2: ENHRY, SYGVKD. V lost 3 bases to trimming and J lost 1 base, with 9 bases between them. The CDR3 sequence is CAISDRVSQETQYF. Here the CDR3 DNA reads TGTGCCATCAGTGACAGGGTTAGCCAAGAGACCCAGTACTTC.

The V call is TRBV5-6, the J call TRBJ1-1; possible D gene TRBD1, 6 bases. The CDR3 spans 14 residues. In germline, CDR1 is SGHDT, CDR2 YYEEEE. The V end lost 3 bases, the J end lost 0 bases, and 9 bases lay between the germline ends. Here the CDR3 reads CASSWQGLNTEAFF. CDR3 DNA: TGTGCCAGCAGCTGGCAGGGGCTGAACACTGAAGCTTTCTTT. Full variable domain (missing parts from reference TRBV5-6 and TRBJ1-1): DAGVTQSPTHLIKTRGQQVTLRCSPKSGHDTVSWYQQALGQGPQFIFQYYEEEERQRGNFPDRFSGHQFPNYSSELNVNALLLGDSALYLCASSWQGLNTEAFFGQGTRLTVV.

The chain uses TRBV12-2 and TRBJ1-1. TRBV12-2 is annotated as a pseudogene. This CDR3 contains 9 residues. DNA of the CDR3: TGTGCAAGACGCACTTTGGCTTTCTTT. Translated, it gives CARRTLAFF.

The chain couples TRBV28 to TRBJ1-2; weak D call: TRBD1 (5 bases). V shed 2 bases and J shed 7 bases, with 14 bases lying between them. Per the germline V gene, CDR1 is MDHEN and CDR2 is SYDVKM. This CDR3 region has 14 residues. The CDR3 nucleotides read TGTGCCAGCAGTTTACAAGGGGCCGGGCCTGGCTACACCTTC. It is translated as CASSLQGAGPGYTF.

The V gene is TRBV27, the J gene TRBJ1-5, with D possibly matching TRBD1 (6 bases). The CDR3 runs 15 residues. V was shortened by 7 bases and J by 3 bases, with 16 bases between the two germline ends. The germline CDR1 and CDR2 sequences are MNHEY and SMNVEV (reference sequence). The CDR3 protein is CASKVDRLVNQPQHF. The CDR3 region has the DNA TGTGCCAGCAAGGTCGACAGGCTGGTCAATCAGCCCCAGCATTTT.

CDR3 nucleotide sequence: TGCAGCGTTGTGGCCAGATTGGCGGGAGCGAAAGAGACCCAGTACTTC. It translates to CSVVARLAGAKETQYF. The V and J genes are TRBV29-1 and TRBJ2-5, with 7 bases matching TRBD2. CDR1 is SQVTM, CDR2 ANQGSEA, per germline. This CDR3 is built from 16 residues. Trimming took 4 bases from V and 3 from J; bases not matched to a gene: 14.

This rearrangement joins TRBV19 to TRBJ2-1, with 14 bases that match TRBD2. This CDR3 is built from 16 residues. The germline V gene encodes CDR1 LNHDA and CDR2 SQIVND (reference sequence). With 6 bases clipped from V and 9 bases from J, the junction kept 10 bases outside the gene matches. The CDR3 DNA reads as TGTGCCAGTAGAAGGGAGACTAGCGGGGGGGCCTCTGAGCAGTTCTTC. It codes for CASRRETSGGASEQFF.

The V call is TRBV5-6, the J call TRBJ1-2; TRBD1 might be the D (6 bases). This CDR3 contains 13 residues. Germline values: CDR1 SGHDT, CDR2 YYEEEE. V shed 0 bases and J shed 6 bases, with 9 bases lying between them. CDR3 sequence: CASSLATGNGYTF. In DNA form, the CDR3 reads TGTGCCAGCAGCTTGGCGACAGGTAATGGCTACACCTTC.

CDR3 in amino acids: CASSYVGAGPRTGYTF. As DNA, the CDR3 is TGTGCCAGCAGTTACGTGGGGGCAGGCCCGCGGACTGGCTACACCTTC. The chain joins TRBV6-5 to TRBJ1-2, with D possibly TRBD1 on 6 matching bases. Between the trimmed V and J ends, which lost 2 bases and 7 bases, there was a span of 20 bases. CDR1 is MNHEY and CDR2 is SVGAGI in the germline V gene. The CDR3 consists of 16 residues.

The chain combines TRBV7-6 with TRBJ2-7, with TRBD2 identical over 14 bases. The germline V gene encodes CDR1 SGHVS and CDR2 FNYEAQ. The CDR3 contains 15 residues. The V and J ends lost 5 bases and 4 bases, in that order; junction bases with no gene match: 4. The CDR3 DNA sequence: TGTGCCAGCAGCCAGACTAGCGGGGGGGAGTACGAGCAGTACTTC. Translating it yields CASSQTSGGEYEQYF. Looking up the rest from reference TRBV7-6 and TRBJ2-7 gives the full variable domain: GAGVSQSPRYKVTKRGQDVALRCDPISGHVSLYWYRQALGQGPEFLTYFNYEAQQDKSGLPNDRFSAERPEGSISTLTIQRTEQRDSAMYRCASSQTSGGEYEQYFGPGTRLTVT.

V is TRBV28 and J is TRBJ2-4, with 10 bases that match TRBD2. V dropped 1 base and J dropped 0; count of bases not matched to a gene: 3. This CDR3 spans 17 amino acids. The germline V gene encodes CDR1 MDHEN and CDR2 SYDVKM. This CDR3 is CASSLYSGGQAKNIQYF. The DNA of the CDR3 is TGTGCCAGCAGTTTATATAGCGGGGGGCAAGCCAAAAACATTCAGTACTTC. Variable domain in full (rest from reference TRBV28 and TRBJ2-4): DVKVTQSSRYLVKRTGEKVFLECVQDMDHENMFWYRQDPGLGLRLIYFSYDVKMKEKGDIPEGYSVSREKKERFSLILESASTNQTSMYLCASSLYSGGQAKNIQYFGAGTRLSVL.

This chain uses TRBV28 with TRBJ2-7, with a possible D match to TRBD1 (6 bases). The germline V and J ends were trimmed by 5 bases and 4 bases, with 12 bases remaining between them. The CDR3 length is 13 residues. Germline-derived CDR1 and CDR2 are MDHEN and SYDVKM. The CDR3 region has the DNA TGTGCCAGCAGTACAGGGACCGAATACGAGCAGTACTTC. Its protein product is CASSTGTEYEQYF.

The V and J genes are TRBV27 and TRBJ2-3; the match to TRBD2 covers 13 bases. The CDR3 is 14 amino acids. The V and J ends lost 11 bases and 4 bases, in that order; junction bases with no gene match: 6. Germline loops: CDR1 MNHEY, CDR2 SMNVEV (reference sequence). The DNA for the CDR3 is TGTGCCTCCCAACTAGCGGGGGGGCCAGATACGCAGTATTTT. As protein: CASQLAGGPDTQYF.

This clone was seen more than once but under ten times. The chain combines TRBV2 with TRBJ2-7, with 9 bases that match TRBD1. There are 15 residues in the CDR3. Germline V gene lookup returns CDR1 SNHLY and CDR2 FYNNEI. V lost 4 bases to trimming and J lost 0 bases; unmatched junction nucleotides: 4. The CDR3 region is CASSGDRAFSYEQYF. The CDR3 DNA is TGTGCCAGCAGTGGGGACAGGGCCTTCTCCTACGAGCAGTACTTC.

The V and J genes are TRBV5-1 and TRBJ1-2; 7 nucleotides agree with TRBD1. V lost 3 bases to trimming and J lost 7 bases; unmatched junction nucleotides: 6. Per germline, CDR1 SGHRS and CDR2 YFSETQ. The CDR3 is 13 residues long. CDR3 in DNA: TGCGCCAGCAGCTCGACAGGGACCTTTGGCTACACCTTC. Translating it yields CASSSTGTFGYTF. The variable domain in full, with the rest retrieved from reference TRBV5-1 and TRBJ1-2, is KAGVTQTPRYLIKTRGQQVTLSCSPISGHRSVSWYQQTPGQGLQFLFEYFSETQRNKGNFPGRFSGRQFSNSRSEMNVSTLELGDSALYLCASSSTGTFGYTFGSGTRLTVV.

The V gene is TRBV21-1, the J gene TRBJ1-5; TRBD1, the table's D call, was not compared with the DNA. TRBV21-1 corresponds to a pseudogene. This CDR3 spans 14 amino acids. This CDR3 is CASSLLGAAQPQHF. DNA for the CDR3: TGTGCCAGCAGCCTCCTGGGGGCAGCTCAGCCCCAGCATTTT.